What follows describes a single T cell receptor (beta chain). The antigen is unknown. The ends were cut back, 3 bases at V and 4 bases at J, with 10 bases in the middle. The germline CDR1 and CDR2 sequences are MGHRA and YSYEKL. CDR3 length equals 14 residues. The data belong to a study of T cell responses to AZD1222 COVID-19 vaccine. Study-level results: Reportedly, nearly half of unique spike TCRs recognized epitopes outside B.1.351/B.1.1.7 mutations. A mostly white British donor set with more females was recruited, and clonal diversity was possibly underestimated.

Data came from immunoSEQ multiplex PCR; TCRdb stores just in-frame clones and leaves some out. Of approximately 300,000 clones in the sample, 90% to 95% were seen once. The source was peripheral blood, collected 28 days after the second AZD1222 dose. The sequence was collected from an adult who received the AZD1222 COVID-19 vaccine. The chain recombines TRBV4-1 with TRBJ1-5, with D tentatively TRBD1 (5 bases). CDR3 region: CASSQSGWNQPQHF. CDR3 DNA: TGCGCCAGCAGCCAGTCAGGGTGGAATCAGCCCCAGCATTTT.